This T cell receptor (beta chain) was retrieved from a study of neurological immune-mediated disorders (dated by TCRdb to about 2019). Background on the whole study: Peripheral blood TCR-beta repertoires from patients with HTLV-I-associated myelopathy (HAM/TSP), patients with multiple sclerosis, and healthy controls were compared in the study using UMI-based sequencing. The roughly 99 TCR-beta libraries covered PBMC samples along with longitudinal samples, technical triplicates, and paired sorted CD4+ and CD8+ T-cell subsets. Longitudinal HAM/TSP and healthy donors were sampled at 3 time-points each (about 3-45 month intervals). The cohort included 60 to 75 subjects: some 14 with HAM/TSP, approximately 35 with multiple sclerosis, and some 20 healthy controls. The paper's findings and limits, for the study overall: Across subjects, expanded clones never shared an identical CDR3 amino acid sequence, which suggests that the TCR-beta repertoires in every group were private. TCR clonal expansion was highest in HAM/TSP patients and lowest in MS patients, with MS patients falling below even healthy controls.

What the time point label conveys for this sample: longitudinal time-point 2. For the unsorted PBMC libraries, 2 million PBMCs were stored in RNAlater at -80 degrees C until RNA extraction and were used to generate the libraries. PBMCs were separated from peripheral blood using Ficoll-Hypaque density gradient centrifugation and then cryopreserved in liquid nitrogen. Taken from the germline V gene, the CDR1 and CDR2 loops are SGHRS and YFSETQ. From cysteine to phenylalanine, the CDR3 is 15 amino acids long. Only CDR3 DNA remains: 45 bases, in frame from the first base. V is cut back by 0 bases and J by 6 bases, with 3 bases in the junction unmatched. A word on this clonotype: Which antigen it targets is not known. A much larger clone lies a single base off, so this may be a read error.

cDNA was synthesized by template-switch 5'RACE using a primer with a 10-nucleotide random unique molecular identifier that tagged each TCR transcript. Every sequencing run yielded over 170 million TCR-beta sequences covering 15-18 subjects. The RNeasy kit was used to extract total RNA. The KAPA Real-time Library Amplification kit was used to amplify TCR-beta VDJ regions with primers targeting the TCR constant region and the 5'RACE anchor. A first PCR added sample indexes and Illumina adaptors, after which a second PCR increased the library yield. After purification with Ampure beads, the TCR product of roughly 650 bp was size-selected on a 2% E-gel SizeSelection system. Before pooling, library quality was checked on a Bioanalyzer, concentration was measured with Qubit, and libraries were quantified with the Kapa Library Quantification kit. An Illumina HiSeq 2500 sequenced the libraries paired-end 2 x 150 bp. To increase sequence diversity, about 25-31% phiX was spiked into each library pool. In the original analysis: Quality-filtered reads were processed with the UMI-based MiGEC pipeline, and over 85% of raw TCR sequences were removed by the MiGEC pipeline during error correction. VDJ genes were aligned to IMGT germline references, and each clonotype was defined by a unique CDR3 amino acid sequence together with V-J genes. Clonal expansion, Shannon diversity and CDR3 relatedness were evaluated with VDJtools (CalcPairwiseDistances, ClusterSamples), while phylogenetic trees were built in CLCbio workbench. Clones with at least 8 unique UMIs were defined as expanded, with this threshold being based on coefficient-of-variation modelling across technical triplicates. TCRdb trimmed public reads at Q25 via fastp, called clones via MiXCR and kept in-frame beta chains. Rows are unified per CDR3 protein, each entry keeping the most common DNA and genes. TCRdb's processing, not the authors' own work, is the source of the V and J calls. For this sample the table gives tens of thousands of distinct CDR3 sequences, of which 13% were detected only once. About 4.6% of the sample is held by the ten biggest clonotypes.

The sample comprised PBMCs. The chain uses TRBV5-1 and TRBJ2-1, with TRBD1 matching 10 junction bases. The clonotype originates from a female donor with HTLV-1-associated myelopathy (HAM/TSP). The CDR3 protein: CASSLGGTGANEQFF. The bases are TGCGCCAGCAGCTTGGGCGGGACAGGGGCCAATGAGCAGTTCTTC.